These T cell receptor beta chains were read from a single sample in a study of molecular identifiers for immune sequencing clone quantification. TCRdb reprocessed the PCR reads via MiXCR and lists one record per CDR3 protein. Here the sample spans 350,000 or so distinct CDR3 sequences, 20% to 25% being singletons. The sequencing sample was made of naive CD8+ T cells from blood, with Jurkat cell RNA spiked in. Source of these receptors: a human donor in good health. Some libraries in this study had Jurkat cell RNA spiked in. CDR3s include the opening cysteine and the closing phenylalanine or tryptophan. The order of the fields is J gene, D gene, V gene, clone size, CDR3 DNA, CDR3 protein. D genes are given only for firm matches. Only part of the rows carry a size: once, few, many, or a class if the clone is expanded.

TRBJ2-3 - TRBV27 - TGTGCCAGCAGTTTATTGGCTCGGGCGGACCAACTCACAGATACGCAGTATTTT CASSLLARADQLTDTQYF
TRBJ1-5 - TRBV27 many TGTGCCAGCAGTTTATGGCCCCCAGTGAGCAATCAGCCCCAGCATTTT CASSLWPPVSNQPQHF
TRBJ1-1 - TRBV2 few TGTGCCAGCAGAGCCGAGACAGGATGGAACACTGAAGCTTTCTTT CASRAETGWNTEAFF
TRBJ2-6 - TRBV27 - TGTGCCAGCAGACCCCTATTCTCTGGGGCCAACGTCCTGACTTTC CASRPLFSGANVLTF
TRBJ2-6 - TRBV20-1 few TGCAGTGCTAGGATTCAGGGCACTGGGGCCAACGTCCTGACTTTC CSARIQGTGANVLTF
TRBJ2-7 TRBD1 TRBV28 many TGTGCCAGCAGTTCCCGGGACAGTTTCTCCTACGAGCAGTACTTC CASSSRDSFSYEQYF
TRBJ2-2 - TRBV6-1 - TGTGCCAGCAGTAATCCGGGCCGGACGCTCACCGGGGAGCTGTTTTTT CASSNPGRTLTGELFF
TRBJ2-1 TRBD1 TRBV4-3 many TGCGCCAGCAGCCAAGATTTGGGGGACAGGGTCAATGAGCAGTTCTTC CASSQDLGDRVNEQFF
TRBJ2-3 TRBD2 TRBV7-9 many TGTGCCAGCAGCACGACTAGCGGGGGAGGAGATACGCAGTATTTT CASSTTSGGGDTQYF
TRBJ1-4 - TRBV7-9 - TGTGCCAGCAGCCTTATAGTCGGAGAGAATGAAAAACTGTTTTTT CASSLIVGENEKLFF
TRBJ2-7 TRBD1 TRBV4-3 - TGCGCCAGCAGCCAACGTTACAGGGGCTCCTACGAGCAGTACTTC CASSQRYRGSYEQYF
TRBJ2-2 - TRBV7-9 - TGTGCCAGCAGTGATGGGACGGCAAACACCGGGGAGCCGTTTTTT CASSDGTANTGEPFF
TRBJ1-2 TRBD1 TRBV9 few TGTGCCAGCAGCGTAGAAGCTGGGACAGTAAACTATGGCTACACCTTC CASSVEAGTVNYGYTF
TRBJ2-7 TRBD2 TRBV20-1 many TGCAGTGCCAGGGAGCGGGGGGGATTTGTGGACGAGCAGTACTTC CSARERGGFVDEQYF
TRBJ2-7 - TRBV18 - TGTGCCAGCTCACCACCGCCCGCGTTTAGGGCCGACGAGCAGTACTTC CASSPPPAFRADEQYF
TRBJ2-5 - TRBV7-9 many TGTGCCAGCAGCATCCCCGGGACCCCCCAAGAGACCCAGTACTTC CASSIPGTPQETQYF
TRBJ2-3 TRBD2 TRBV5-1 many TGCGCCAGCAGCTTGATCCTAGCGGACCTTCAACCCACAGATACGCAGTATTTT CASSLILADLQPTDTQYF
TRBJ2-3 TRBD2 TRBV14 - TGTGCCAGCGGCCAAGATTTTGGCCTAGCGGTAGGAGATACGCAGTATTTT CASGQDFGLAVGDTQYF
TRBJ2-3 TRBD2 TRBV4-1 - TGCGCCAGCAGCCAAGTAAAGGCTAGCGGGAGTATGGGCACAGATGCGCAGTATTTT CASSQVKASGSMGTDAQYF
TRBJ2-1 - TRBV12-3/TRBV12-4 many TGTGCCAGCAGTTTACTGGGGGGCTTGGGCAATGAGCAGTTCTTC CASSLLGGLGNEQFF